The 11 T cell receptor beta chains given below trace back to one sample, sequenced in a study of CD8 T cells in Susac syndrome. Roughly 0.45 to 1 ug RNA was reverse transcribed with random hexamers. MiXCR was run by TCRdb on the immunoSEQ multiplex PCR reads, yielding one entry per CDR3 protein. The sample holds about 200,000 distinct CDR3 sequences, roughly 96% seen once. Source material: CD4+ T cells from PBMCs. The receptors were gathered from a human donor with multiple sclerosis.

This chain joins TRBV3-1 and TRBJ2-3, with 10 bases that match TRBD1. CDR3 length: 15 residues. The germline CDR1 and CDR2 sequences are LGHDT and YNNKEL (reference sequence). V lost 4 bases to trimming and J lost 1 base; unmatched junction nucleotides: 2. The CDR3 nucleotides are TGTGCCAGCAGCCCAGGACAGGGGGGCACAGATACGCAGTATTTT. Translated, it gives CASSPGQGGTDTQYF.

The CDR3 reads CSAAGGGGNTQYF. The CDR3 DNA follows: TGCAGTGCAGCCGGAGGGGGAGGGAATACGCAGTATTTT. The gene calls are TRBV20-1 and TRBJ2-3, with D maybe TRBD2 (7 bases). V shed 6 bases and J shed 7 bases, with 17 bases lying between them. The CDR3 length is 13 residues. From germline, CDR1 is DFQATT and CDR2 SNEGSKA (reference sequence).

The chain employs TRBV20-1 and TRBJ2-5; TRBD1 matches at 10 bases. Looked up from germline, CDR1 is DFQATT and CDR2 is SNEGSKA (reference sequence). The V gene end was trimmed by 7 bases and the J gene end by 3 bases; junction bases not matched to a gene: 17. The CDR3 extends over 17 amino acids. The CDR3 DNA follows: TGCAGTGTCCAGACTGCCAAAATTGGGACAGGGGAAGAGACCCAGTACTTC. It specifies CSVQTAKIGTGEETQYF.

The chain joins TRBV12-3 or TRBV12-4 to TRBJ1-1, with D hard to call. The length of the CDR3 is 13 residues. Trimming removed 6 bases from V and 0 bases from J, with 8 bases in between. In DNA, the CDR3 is TGTGCCAGCAGCGTATGGATGAACACTGAAGCTTTCTTT. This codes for CASSVWMNTEAFF.

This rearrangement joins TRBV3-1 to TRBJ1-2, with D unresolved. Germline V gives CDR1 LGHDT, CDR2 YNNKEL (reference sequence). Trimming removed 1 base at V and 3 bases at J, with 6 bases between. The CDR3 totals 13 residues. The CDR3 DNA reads TGTGCCAGCAGCCAAGGAGCATACTATGGCTACACCTTC. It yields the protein CASSQGAYYGYTF.

The CDR3 sequence is CSARDPGRRSSTDTQYF. CDR3 nucleotide sequence: TGCAGTGCTAGAGACCCCGGTCGGAGGTCTAGCACAGATACGCAGTATTTT. J is TRBJ2-3 and V is TRBV20-1; D is possibly TRBD2 (5 bases). This CDR3 is built from 17 residues. Trimming left V 0 bases short and J 0 bases short, with 16 bases between. CDR1 and CDR2 from the germline V gene are DFQATT and SNEGSKA (reference sequence).

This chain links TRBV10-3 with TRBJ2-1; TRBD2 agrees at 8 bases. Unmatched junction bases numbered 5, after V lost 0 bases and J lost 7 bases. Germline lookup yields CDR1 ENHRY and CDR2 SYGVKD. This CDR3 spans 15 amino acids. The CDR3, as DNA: TGTGCCATCAGTGAGTCGAGCGGGAGAGTTAATGAGCAGTTCTTC. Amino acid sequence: CAISESSGRVNEQFF.

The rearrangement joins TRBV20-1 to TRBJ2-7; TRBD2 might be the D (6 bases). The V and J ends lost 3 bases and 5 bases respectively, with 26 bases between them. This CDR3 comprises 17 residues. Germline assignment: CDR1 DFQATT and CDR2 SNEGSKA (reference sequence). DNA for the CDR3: TGCAGTGCTAGTCTGTTCGGTAGCGGCAAACGGTACCACGAGCAGTACTTC. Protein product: CSASLFGSGKRYHEQYF.

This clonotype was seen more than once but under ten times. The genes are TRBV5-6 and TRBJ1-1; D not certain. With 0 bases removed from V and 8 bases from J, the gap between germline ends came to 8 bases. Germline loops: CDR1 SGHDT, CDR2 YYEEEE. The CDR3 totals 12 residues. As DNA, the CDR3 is TGTGCCAGCAGCTTGGTAGGAATCGAAGCTTTCTTT. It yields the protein CASSLVGIEAFF.

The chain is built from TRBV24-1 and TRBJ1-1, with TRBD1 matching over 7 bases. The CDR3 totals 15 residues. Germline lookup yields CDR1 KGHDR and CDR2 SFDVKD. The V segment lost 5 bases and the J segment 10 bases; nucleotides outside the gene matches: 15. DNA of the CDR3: TGTGCCACCAGTGGACCAGGAGGGGGCCCCGATGGAGCTTTCTTT. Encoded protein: CATSGPGGGPDGAFF.

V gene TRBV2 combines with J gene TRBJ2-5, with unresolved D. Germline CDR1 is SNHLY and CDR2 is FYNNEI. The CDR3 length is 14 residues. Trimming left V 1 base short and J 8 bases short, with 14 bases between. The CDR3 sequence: CASSEEAPGETQYF. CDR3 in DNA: TGTGCCAGCAGTGAAGAGGCCCCTGGGGAAACCCAGTACTTC.